The 26 T cell receptor beta chains listed next were all sequenced from one sample in a study of CD8+ T cells in alopecia areata. Investigators isolated RNA and reverse transcribed it into cDNA to act as the sequencing template. The data were produced by immunoSEQ multiplex PCR, yet TCRdb's version contains in-frame clones alone and is incomplete. Of roughly 120,000 clones in the sample, roughly two fifths were seen once. The sequenced material came from CD4+ T cells sorted from blood. These receptors were obtained from a human donor with alopecia areata.

V gene TRBV29-1 combines with J gene TRBJ2-3, with 9 bases identical to TRBD2. The germline V gene encodes CDR1 SQVTM and CDR2 ANQGSEA. Unmatched junction bases numbered 4, after V lost 7 bases and J lost 2 bases. The CDR3 totals 13 residues. CDR3 sequence (DNA): TGCAGCGCTATAGCGGGAGACACAGATACGCAGTATTTT. Translated: CSAIAGDTDTQYF.

The table lists this clone with a count of one. J is TRBJ2-7 and V is TRBV30; D unresolved. This CDR3 spans 12 amino acids. Trimming left V 3 bases short and J 5 bases short, with 11 bases between. Germline V CDR1 and CDR2: GTSNPN, SVGIG (reference sequence). Written as DNA, the CDR3 is TGTGCCTGGAGCATTCTAACGGACGAGCAGTACTTC. Amino acid sequence: CAWSILTDEQYF.

The V call is TRBV28, the J call TRBJ1-5, with TRBD1 matching 7 bases. There are 17 residues in the CDR3. Germline CDR1 is MDHEN and CDR2 is SYDVKM. V lost 3 bases and J lost 0; bases outside the gene matches: 8. The CDR3 loop is CASSFGDRAYSNQPQHF. The CDR3 DNA sequence: TGTGCCAGCAGTTTTGGGGACAGAGCTTATAGCAATCAGCCCCAGCATTTT.

The chain is built from TRBV30 and TRBJ2-2, with D uncertain. Trimming cost V 3 bases and J 0 bases, with 11 bases left between them. The CDR3 runs to 15 residues. Looked up from germline, CDR1 is GTSNPN and CDR2 is SVGIG (reference sequence). CDR3 protein: CAWRGEGTNTGELFF. As DNA, the CDR3 is TGTGCCTGGAGGGGTGAAGGTACGAACACCGGGGAGCTGTTTTTT.

V is TRBV6-5 and J is TRBJ2-5, with D possibly being TRBD2 (7 bases). The CDR3 is made up of 14 amino acids. Trimming took 6 bases from V and 5 from J, leaving 16 bases between them. Germline assignment: CDR1 MNHEY and CDR2 SVGAGI. The CDR3 sequence: CASRPSGGSETQYF. CDR3 nucleotide sequence: TGTGCCAGCAGGCCCTCGGGGGGCAGTGAGACCCAGTACTTC.

The V call is TRBV29-1, the J call TRBJ2-5; 8 bases are a match to TRBD1. Germline V gene sequence: CDR1 SQVTM, CDR2 ANQGSEA. The CDR3 consists of 14 residues. V was pared by 8 bases and J by 4 bases, with 12 bases of the junction left unmatched. The CDR3 reads CSSGSQGAPETQYF. The CDR3 DNA sequence: TGCAGCTCCGGCAGTCAGGGGGCCCCAGAGACCCAGTACTTC.

This clone was observed a few times. The CDR3 region is CSALRSADSYEQYF. The CDR3 bases are TGCAGCGCCCTCCGGAGTGCCGACTCCTACGAGCAGTACTTC. The rearrangement links TRBV29-1 to TRBJ2-7; D is undetermined. The CDR3 length is 14 residues. V lost 7 bases and J 0 bases, leaving 16 bases between the germline ends. Germline V gene lookup returns CDR1 SQVTM and CDR2 ANQGSEA.

The chain combines TRBV28 with TRBJ1-2; TRBD1 agrees at 7 bases. The ends lost 5 bases at V and 4 bases at J; junction bases unmatched: 7. This CDR3 region has 14 residues. Germline V CDR1 and CDR2: MDHEN, SYDVKM. The CDR3 region has the DNA TGTGCCAGCAGTCCGACACAGGGGACCTATGGCTACACCTTC. Its translation: CASSPTQGTYGYTF.

The rearrangement links TRBV4-3 to TRBJ1-2; unclear D gene. The CDR3 is 15 residues long. Trimming removed 0 bases from V and 3 bases from J, with 11 bases in between. Germline-derived CDR1 and CDR2 are LGHNA and YSLEER. CDR3 protein: CASSQDLGQDYGYTF. The CDR3 bases are TGCGCCAGCAGCCAAGATTTAGGGCAGGACTATGGCTACACCTTC.

This clone was counted a few times. The chain carries TRBV7-9 and TRBJ2-7; 12 nucleotides line up with TRBD2. The trim removed 2 bases at V and 3 bases at J, leaving 8 bases unmatched. CDR1 is SEHNR and CDR2 is FQNEAQ in the germline V gene (reference sequence). This CDR3 contains 17 residues. CDR3 DNA sequence: TGTGCCAGCAGCTTAAGTTCCGGGACTAGCGGGCACTACGAGCAGTACTTC. Translation gives CASSLSSGTSGHYEQYF.

The V gene is TRBV7-6, the J gene TRBJ2-1; 7 nucleotides line up with TRBD2. Germline V gives CDR1 SGHVS, CDR2 FNYEAQ. CDR3 length equals 14 residues. V lost 5 bases to trimming and J lost 6 bases; unmatched junction nucleotides: 7. The CDR3 DNA reads TGTGCCAGCAGCCCCCGAAGGGAGGGCAATGAGCAGTTCTTC. This codes for CASSPRREGNEQFF.

This clone has more than one count but fewer than ten. The chain carries TRBV7-2 and TRBJ2-1; D not certain. This CDR3 is built from 13 residues. Germline V gene data show CDR1 as SGHTA and CDR2 as FQGNSA. V was cut by 0 bases and J by 13 bases, with 13 bases left in between. CDR3 loop: CASSLALARPQFF. CDR3 in DNA: TGTGCCAGCAGCTTAGCTTTGGCACGCCCACAGTTCTTC.

This clone has a handful of counts. V and J are TRBV2 and TRBJ2-7; D remains ambiguous. CDR1 SNHLY and CDR2 FYNNEI come from the germline V gene. V shed 8 bases and J shed 2 bases, with 10 bases lying between them. The CDR3 runs to 12 residues. In nucleotides, the CDR3 is TGTGCCAGCCGGTCGGTCACCTACGAGCAGTACTTC. As protein: CASRSVTYEQYF.

V gene TRBV10-2 combines with J gene TRBJ2-5, with 8 bases lining up with TRBD2. Per germline, CDR1 WSHSY and CDR2 SAAADI. The CDR3 runs to 13 residues. After removal of 4 bases from V and 5 bases from J, the junction contained 3 bases not matched to a gene. Written as DNA, the CDR3 is TGCGCCAGCAGTGGGACTAGCAGGGAGACCCAGTACTTC. Translated: CASSGTSRETQYF.

The rearrangement joins TRBV5-4 to TRBJ2-5, with 8 bases identical to TRBD1. The V gene's germline CDR1 is SGHNT and CDR2 YYREEE (reference sequence). The length of the CDR3 is 15 residues. V lost 4 bases and J lost 2; bases outside the gene matches: 7. CDR3 region: CASSPAGGRQETQYF. The CDR3 DNA reads TGTGCCAGCAGCCCCGCAGGGGGCCGGCAAGAGACCCAGTACTTC.

The chain has TRBV29-1 and TRBJ1-2, with D possibly being TRBD1 (6 bases). The CDR3 is made up of 15 amino acids. Between the trimmed V and J ends, which lost 4 bases and 7 bases, there was a span of 22 bases. Germline assignment: CDR1 SQVTM and CDR2 ANQGSEA. The CDR3 DNA reads as TGCAGCGTTGGGGCAGGGGCAACCGGCCGGCGTGGCTACACCTTC. Its translation is CSVGAGATGRRGYTF.

In this sample, this clone turned up a few times. This chain connects TRBV7-9 to TRBJ1-1; D gene uncertain. The germline V gene has CDR1 SEHNR and CDR2 FQNEAQ (reference sequence). The CDR3 totals 13 residues. Trimming stripped 0 bases from V and 4 bases from J, with 6 bases between. This chain's CDR3 is CASSLARVTEAFF. In nucleotides, the CDR3 is TGTGCCAGCAGCTTAGCGCGGGTCACTGAAGCTTTCTTT.

The J gene is TRBJ2-5, the V gene TRBV29-1; perhaps TRBD1 as D (6 bases). The germline V gene has CDR1 SQVTM and CDR2 ANQGSEA. V was clipped by 7 bases and J by 4 bases, with 13 bases between them. There are 12 residues in the CDR3. The DNA of the CDR3 is TGCAGCGGGGGGACAAGGGGAGAGACCCAGTACTTC. Protein sequence: CSGGTRGETQYF.

The V call is TRBV28, the J call TRBJ1-3; D might be TRBD1 (5 bases). Trimming took 6 bases from V and 11 from J, leaving 11 bases between them. There are 11 residues in the CDR3. Germline-derived CDR1 and CDR2 are MDHEN and SYDVKM. The CDR3 reads CASSAPGSIYF. The CDR3 DNA follows: TGTGCCAGCAGCGCCCCAGGGTCCATATATTTT.

This chain connects TRBV7-2 to TRBJ2-7; no clear D gene. V gave up 1 base and J gave up 5 bases, with 15 bases separating them. The CDR3 totals 15 residues. CDR1 is SGHTA and CDR2 is FQGNSA in the germline V gene. CDR3 protein: CASSLGQVPQDEQYF. The CDR3 nucleotides are TGTGCCAGCAGCTTAGGTCAGGTCCCCCAGGACGAGCAGTACTTC.

The genes are TRBV7-8 and TRBJ2-4; D unresolved. The V end was cut by 4 bases, the J end by 1 base, with 14 bases between. The CDR3 spans 16 residues. Germline values: CDR1 SGHVS, CDR2 FQNEAQ. CDR3 sequence (DNA): TGTGCCAGCAGCTCCAGACTCGAGGTGGCCAAAAACATTCAGTACTTC. Protein product: CASSSRLEVAKNIQYF.

The chain is built from TRBV9 and TRBJ2-1, with 11 bases that match TRBD2. The trim removed 0 bases at V and 8 bases at J, leaving 7 bases unmatched. CDR1 is SGDLS and CDR2 is YYNGEE in the germline V gene. This CDR3 is 16 amino acids long. The CDR3 nucleotides are TGTGCCAGCAGCGTAGGGGGAACTAGCGGGAGCTATGAGCAGTTCTTC. It yields the protein CASSVGGTSGSYEQFF.

This clone was seen only once. This sequence joins TRBV5-4 and TRBJ2-7, with a possible D match to TRBD2 (6 bases). V lost 5 bases, J lost 0 bases, and 9 bases lay in between. The germline gives CDR1 SGHNT, CDR2 YYREEE (reference sequence). The CDR3 runs 13 residues. CDR3 DNA: TGTGCCAGCAGTTCGACTAGCTCCTACGAGCAGTACTTC. Translating it yields CASSSTSSYEQYF.

This clone was recorded a few times. The CDR3 loop reads CATSRNIGTYEQYF. The CDR3 nucleotides are TGTGCCACCAGCAGAAACATAGGGACCTACGAGCAGTACTTC. The chain couples TRBV15 to TRBJ2-7; no clear D gene. V was shortened by 2 bases and J by 2 bases, with 10 bases between the two germline ends. The CDR3 is made up of 14 amino acids. Germline V gene data show CDR1 as LNHNV and CDR2 as YYDKDF (reference sequence).

Only a few counts were recorded for this clone. The chain links TRBV29-1 to TRBJ1-2; the D gene is possibly TRBD1 (6 bases). V lost 6 bases and J lost 5, with 10 bases in between. This CDR3 region has 11 residues. The V gene's germline CDR1 is SQVTM and CDR2 ANQGSEA. CDR3: CSVTRGYGYTF. The CDR3 coding sequence is TGCAGCGTGACAAGGGGGTATGGCTACACCTTC. The whole variable domain, filled in from reference TRBV29-1 and TRBJ1-2, reads SAVISQKPSRDICQRGTSLTIQCQVDSQVTMMFWYRQQPGQSLTLIATANQGSEATYESGFVIDKFPISRPNLTFSTLTVSNMSPEDSSIYLCSVTRGYGYTFGSGTRLTVV.

This clone turned up a few times. The rearrangement joins TRBV28 to TRBJ2-3; D is perhaps TRBD1 (5 bases). The V and J ends lost 3 bases and 4 bases respectively, with 14 bases between them. CDR3 length: 15 amino acids. Germline CDR1 reads MDHEN; CDR2 reads SYDVKM. The CDR3 DNA reads as TGTGCCAGCAGTTTTGGGCCCAGGGTATCAGATACGCAGTATTTT. This translates into CASSFGPRVSDTQYF.